These 21 T cell receptor beta chains were all obtained from the same sample, sequenced in a study of blood T cell repertoires in COVID-19. TCRdb's table, derived via immunoSEQ multiplex PCR, lists solely in-frame clones and lacks some. The sample includes approximately 270,000 clones, over 75% of them seen just once. Sequenced input: PBMCs or T cells enriched from blood (not recorded which). These receptors originate from a man aged 40-55 years who had recovered from COVID-19.

V and J are TRBV4-2 and TRBJ2-5; 10 bases line up with TRBD2. The germline V gene has CDR1 LGHNA and CDR2 YNFKEQ. CDR3 length equals 17 residues. The trim removed 0 bases at V and 5 bases at J, leaving 9 bases unmatched. The CDR3 DNA sequence: TGTGCCAGCAGCCAAGATAGGGCTAGCGGGGGCAGGGAGACCCAGTACTTC. Amino acids: CASSQDRASGGRETQYF.

V gene TRBV27 combines with J gene TRBJ1-6, with a tentative D call TRBD1 (6 bases). The V end was cut by 1 base, the J end by 8 bases, with 15 bases between. CDR1 MNHEY and CDR2 SMNVEV come from the germline V gene (reference sequence). This CDR3 has 16 amino acids. The DNA for the CDR3 is TGTGCCAGCAGTTTATTAGAGGGGACACGAGATTCACCCCTCCACTTT. It specifies CASSLLEGTRDSPLHF.

The CDR3 loop is CASISPQGYSPLHF. The DNA for the CDR3 is TGTGCCAGCATATCTCCCCAGGGATATTCACCCCTCCACTTT. The chain employs TRBV2 and TRBJ1-6; possibly TRBD1 for D (5 bases). The CDR3 spans 14 residues. Germline V gene sequence: CDR1 SNHLY, CDR2 FYNNEI. V dropped 7 bases and J dropped 8 bases, with 15 bases sitting between them. The full variable domain, in which reference TRBV2 and TRBJ1-6 provide the parts outside the CDR3, is EPEVTQTPSHQVTQMGQEVILRCVPISNHLYFYWYRQILGQKVEFLVSFYNNEISEKSEIFDDQFSVERPDGSNFTLKIRSTKLEDSAMYFCASISPQGYSPLHFGNGTRLTVT.

CDR3 loop: CASSPSGATYEQYF. The CDR3 coding sequence is TGTGCCAGCAGTCCAAGCGGGGCGACCTACGAGCAGTACTTC. The chain carries TRBV6-5 and TRBJ2-7; 7 bases map to TRBD2. V was clipped by 5 bases and J by 2 bases; unmatched bases: 6. The CDR3 runs to 14 residues. The V gene's germline CDR1 is MNHEY and CDR2 SVGAGI.

The DNA for the CDR3 is TGCGCCAGCAGCCAAGCGGGAGCGCACGAGACCCAGTACTTC. It encodes CASSQAGAHETQYF. V usage is TRBV4-1 and J usage is TRBJ2-5; weak D call: TRBD2 (6 bases). The V gene's germline CDR1 is MGHRA and CDR2 YSYEKL. There are 14 residues in the CDR3. Trimming removed 1 base from V and 5 bases from J, with 11 bases in between.

V usage is TRBV19 and J usage is TRBJ2-7; 9 nucleotides align to TRBD1. Germline CDR1 and CDR2: LNHDA and SQIVND (reference sequence). The junction had 10 bases not matched to a gene; V was cut back by 1 base and J by 3 bases. This CDR3 contains 17 residues. As DNA, the CDR3 is TGTGCCAGTAGTATAGCGAGCGACGGGACAGGGAGCTACGAGCAGTACTTC. It codes for CASSIASDGTGSYEQYF.

V gene TRBV5-1 combines with J gene TRBJ1-1; D not resolved. V lost 0 bases and J 5 bases, leaving 14 bases between the germline ends. CDR1 is SGHRS and CDR2 is YFSETQ in the germline V gene. The CDR3 sequence is 15 residues long. CDR3 region: CASSLAPGYGTEAFF. CDR3 nucleotide sequence: TGCGCCAGCAGCTTGGCACCGGGTTATGGGACTGAAGCTTTCTTT. Based on the CDR3 plus reference TRBV5-1 and TRBJ1-1, the full variable domain is KAGVTQTPRYLIKTRGQQVTLSCSPISGHRSVSWYQQTPGQGLQFLFEYFSETQRNKGNFPGRFSGRQFSNSRSEMNVSTLELGDSALYLCASSLAPGYGTEAFFGQGTRLTVV.

This clone was counted many times. The chain couples TRBV7-9 to TRBJ2-1; TRBD2 matches at 9 bases. There are 15 residues in the CDR3. V lost 3 bases, J lost 3 bases, and 3 bases stayed unmatched. The germline V gene encodes CDR1 SEHNR and CDR2 FQNEAQ (reference sequence). This CDR3 is CASSFPRGGYNEQFF. The CDR3, as DNA: TGTGCCAGCAGCTTTCCGCGGGGGGGCTACAATGAGCAGTTCTTC.

The CDR3 sequence is CASSPFMTGGANYGYTF. DNA of the CDR3: TGTGCCAGCAGCCCATTTATGACAGGGGGGGCTAACTATGGCTACACCTTC. The chain recombines TRBV9 with TRBJ1-2, with 9 positions matching TRBD1. The CDR3 is 17 residues long. The junction had 10 bases not matched to a gene; V was cut back by 4 bases and J by 0 bases. Germline CDR1 SGDLS, CDR2 YYNGEE.

The chain carries TRBV5-5 and TRBJ2-2; D gene unclear. This CDR3 region has 16 residues. V lost 4 bases and J lost 5, with 18 bases in between. Germline V gene lookup returns CDR1 SGHKS and CDR2 YYEKEE (reference sequence). Written as DNA, the CDR3 is TGTGCCAGCAGCCCGGGTCTCGCACCTGTTACCGGGGAGCTGTTTTTT. This codes for CASSPGLAPVTGELFF.

The rearrangement links TRBV7-9 to TRBJ1-6; 7 nucleotides match TRBD1. J was trimmed by 11 bases and V by 5 bases; bases with no gene match: 9. CDR3 length: 14 amino acids. Germline values: CDR1 SEHNR, CDR2 FQNEAQ (reference sequence). CDR3: CASSKTGASAPLHF. In DNA, the CDR3 is TGTGCCAGCAGCAAAACAGGGGCCTCCGCACCCCTCCACTTT. The variable domain in full, with the rest retrieved from reference TRBV7-9 and TRBJ1-6, is DTGVSQNPRHKITKRGQNVTFRCDPISEHNRLYWYRQTLGQGPEFLTYFQNEAQLEKSRLLSDRFSAERPKGSFSTLEIQRTEQGDSAMYLCASSKTGASAPLHFGNGTRLTVT.

The V call is TRBV13, the J call TRBJ2-3; TRBD1 might be the D (6 bases). The CDR3 runs to 14 residues. Germline V CDR1 and CDR2: PRHDT, FYEKMQ (reference sequence). V was trimmed by 6 bases and J by 2 bases, leaving 12 bases between them. CDR3 loop: CASRGARNTDTQYF. CDR3 DNA sequence: TGTGCCAGCAGGGGGGCCCGAAACACAGATACGCAGTATTTT.

This clone was recorded a few times. V gene TRBV28 combines with J gene TRBJ2-2; tentatively, D is TRBD1 (6 bases). The germline CDR1 and CDR2 sequences are MDHEN and SYDVKM. V was clipped by 7 bases and J by 5 bases, with 17 bases between them. The CDR3 covers 15 residues. The CDR3 reads CASTSGAASTGELFF. The CDR3 DNA sequence: TGTGCCAGCACCTCAGGGGCAGCTAGTACCGGGGAGCTGTTTTTT.

This clone has a single count. This rearrangement joins TRBV15 to TRBJ1-2; 7 bases line up with TRBD1. This CDR3 is built from 14 residues. Germline V CDR1 and CDR2: LNHNV, YYDKDF (reference sequence). V lost 3 bases to trimming and J lost 6 bases; unmatched junction nucleotides: 7. The CDR3, as DNA: TGTGCCACCAGCAGGGGGACAGCTCCCCATGGCTACACCTTC. This codes for CATSRGTAPHGYTF.

The rearrangement links TRBV19 to TRBJ1-4; 7 positions agree with TRBD1. The CDR3 runs to 15 residues. V shed 7 bases, J shed 5 bases, and the junction held 10 bases outside the gene matches. Germline CDR1 LNHDA, CDR2 SQIVND (reference sequence). The CDR3: CASTSPGQINEKLFF. The CDR3 DNA sequence: TGTGCCAGTACGTCCCCGGGACAGATCAATGAAAAACTGTTTTTT.

The DNA for the CDR3 is TGCGCCAGCAGCTCGACAGTGTCGAATGAAAAACTGTTTTTT. As protein: CASSSTVSNEKLFF. This chain connects TRBV5-1 to TRBJ1-4; possible D gene TRBD1, 5 bases. CDR3 size: 14 residues. Germline CDR1 is SGHRS and CDR2 is YFSETQ. The V end lost 3 bases, the J end lost 5 bases, and 11 bases lay between the germline ends.

V and J are TRBV28 and TRBJ1-4; weak D call: TRBD1 (6 bases). Germline assignment: CDR1 MDHEN and CDR2 SYDVKM. Trimming pared 5 bases from V and 8 bases from J, leaving 18 bases between. The CDR3 has 15 residues. This chain's CDR3 is CASSVSGVGEEKLFF. The CDR3 region has the DNA TGTGCCAGCAGTGTGTCAGGGGTTGGAGAAGAAAAACTGTTTTTT.

The gene calls are TRBV5-1 and TRBJ1-2, with unresolved D. The CDR3 has 14 amino acids. Trimming shortened V by 0 bases and J by 0 bases, and 6 bases separated the two germline ends. Per germline, CDR1 SGHRS and CDR2 YFSETQ. This CDR3 is CASSLENTNYGYTF. The CDR3 DNA follows: TGCGCCAGCAGCTTGGAAAATACTAACTATGGCTACACCTTC.

The gene calls are TRBV4-1 and TRBJ1-1, with D uncertain. The germline CDR1 and CDR2 sequences are MGHRA and YSYEKL. The CDR3 covers 14 residues. V shed 3 bases and J shed 2 bases, with 10 bases lying between them. CDR3 loop: CASSHQTDNTEAFF. The CDR3 nucleotides read TGCGCCAGCAGCCACCAGACTGATAACACTGAAGCTTTCTTT.

CDR3 DNA: TGTGCCAGCAGGGTACAGGGGGCGTCTAATGAAGCTTTCTTT. It codes for CASRVQGASNEAFF. The rearrangement joins TRBV27 to TRBJ1-1, with 9 bases identical to TRBD1. CDR3 size: 14 residues. Germline CDR1 reads MNHEY; CDR2 reads SMNVEV (reference sequence). V lost 6 bases, J lost 7 bases, and 9 bases stayed unmatched.

The chain joins TRBV18 to TRBJ2-5; a possible D gene is TRBD2 (6 bases). The V gene's germline CDR1 is KGHSH and CDR2 LQKENI. The germline V and J ends were trimmed by 3 bases and 11 bases, with 25 bases remaining between them. This CDR3 spans 16 amino acids. The CDR3 region is CASSPGTPYYEGRQYF. The CDR3 nucleotides read TGTGCCAGCTCACCGGGGACTCCTTACTATGAGGGACGGCAGTACTTC.